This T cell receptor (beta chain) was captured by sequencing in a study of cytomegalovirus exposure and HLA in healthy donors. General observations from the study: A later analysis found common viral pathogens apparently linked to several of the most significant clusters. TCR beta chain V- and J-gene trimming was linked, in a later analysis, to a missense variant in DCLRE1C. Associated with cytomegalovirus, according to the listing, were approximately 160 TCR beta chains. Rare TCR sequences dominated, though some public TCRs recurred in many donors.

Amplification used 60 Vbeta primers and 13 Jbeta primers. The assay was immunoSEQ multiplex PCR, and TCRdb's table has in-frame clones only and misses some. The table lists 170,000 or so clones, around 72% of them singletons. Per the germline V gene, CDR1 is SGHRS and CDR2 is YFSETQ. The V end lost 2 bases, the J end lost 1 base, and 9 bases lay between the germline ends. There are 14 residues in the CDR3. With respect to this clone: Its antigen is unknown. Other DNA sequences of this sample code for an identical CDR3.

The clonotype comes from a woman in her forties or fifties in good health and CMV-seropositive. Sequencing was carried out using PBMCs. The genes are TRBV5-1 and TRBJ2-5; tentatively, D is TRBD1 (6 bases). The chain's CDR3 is CASSLGRGQETQYF. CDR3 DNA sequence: TGCGCCAGCAGCTTAGGCAGGGGCCAAGAGACCCAGTACTTC.